This TCR beta chain was documented in a study of control samples from healthy donors and cancer patients. The CDR3 is made up of 14 amino acids. The germline gives CDR1 SEHNR, CDR2 FQNEAQ (reference sequence). V was shortened by 5 bases and J by 4 bases, with 14 bases between the two germline ends. TCRdb's table, derived via immunoSEQ multiplex PCR, lists solely in-frame clones and lacks some. The sample has 45,000 to 60,000 clones; around 94% are singletons. V usage is TRBV7-9 and J usage is TRBJ1-2, with a weak D call TRBD1 (5 bases). The sequence was obtained from a man younger than 45 in good health. Sequencing used blood. The CDR3 reads CASSASTGGYGYTF. CDR3 nucleotides: TGTGCCAGCAGCGCTAGCACAGGAGGCTATGGCTACACCTTC.